The 3 T cell receptor beta chains below come from one sample, sequenced in a study of shared clonotypes between healthy human individuals (dated by TCRdb to the early 2020s). The library was generated by the immunoSEQ multiplex PCR assay. Here the immuneACCESS table is served through TCRdb, limited to in-frame sequences with V and J called. Missing clones are a known gap in these copies; in checked studies unresolved V genes cover under half, and the rest lacks a known reason. For this sample the table gives some 650,000 clones, of which about 97% were detected only once. Together, the top ten hold about 0.06% of the sample. The specimen was naive CD4+ T cells sorted from blood. The sample's cell subset or site label, in plain terms: CD45RA+ positively selected. These receptors were collected from a woman aged 30 to 39 in good health.

This chain joins TRBV7-9 and TRBJ1-2, with 10 bases lining up with TRBD1. Trimming took 5 bases from V and 3 from J; bases not matched to a gene: 3. Looked up from germline, CDR1 is SEHNR and CDR2 is FQNEAQ (reference sequence). The CDR3 extends over 14 amino acids. Here the CDR3 DNA reads TGTGCCAGCAGCATCGGACAGGGGGACTATGGCTACACCTTC. Its protein product is CASSIGQGDYGYTF. Full variable domain (remainder filled in from reference TRBV7-9 and TRBJ1-2): DTGVSQNPRHKITKRGQNVTFRCDPISEHNRLYWYRQTLGQGPEFLTYFQNEAQLEKSRLLSDRFSAERPKGSFSTLEIQRTEQGDSAMYLCASSIGQGDYGYTFGSGTRLTVV.

The rearrangement uses TRBV5-5 and TRBJ2-2; no definite D call. V was cut by 4 bases and J by 6 bases, with 10 bases left in between. The V gene's germline CDR1 is SGHKS and CDR2 YYEKEE (reference sequence). CDR3 length: 13 amino acids. The CDR3 nucleotides are TGTGCCAGCAGCCCGACGGTTCCCGGGGAGCTGTTTTTT. Translation gives CASSPTVPGELFF.

This clone came up once. This chain uses TRBV28 with TRBJ2-7; 11 nucleotides agree with TRBD2. V lost 5 bases, J lost 2 bases, and 8 bases stayed unmatched. This CDR3 has 16 amino acids. Germline lookup yields CDR1 MDHEN and CDR2 SYDVKM. For the CDR3, the DNA is TGTGCCAGCAGTCTTCTGGGGACTAGCGGAACCTACGAGCAGTACTTC. Its translation: CASSLLGTSGTYEQYF.